One and the same sample provided the 27 T cell receptor beta chains below, sequenced in a study of Ad26.COV2.S vaccination and SARS-CoV-2 variants. Treatment meaning: roughly 19 received Ad26.COV2.S at low or high dose, single or two shots; roughly five received placebo; per-sample allocation not given. Sampling was performed 63 days after the first vaccine or placebo injection. Assay: immunoSEQ multiplex PCR; the TCRdb copy retains only in-frame clones and omits some. Among around 300,000 clones listed, around 88% were seen once. The sequenced sample was peripheral blood, obtained in a trial of Ad26.COV2.S vaccine versus placebo. These receptors were obtained from a person aged 18-65 years who received the Ad26.COV2.S COVID-19 vaccine or a placebo.

The J gene is TRBJ2-3, the V gene TRBV10-3; D uncertain. Germline V gene lookup returns CDR1 ENHRY and CDR2 SYGVKD. The V end lost 3 bases, the J end lost 3 bases, and 7 bases lay between the germline ends. The CDR3 consists of 13 residues. The CDR3 spells CAISDLGTDTQYF. DNA of the CDR3: TGTGCCATCAGTGATTTAGGGACAGATACGCAGTATTTT.

The rearrangement links TRBV7-3 to TRBJ2-5, with a weak D call TRBD1 (6 bases). Germline loops: CDR1 SGHTA, CDR2 FQGTGA. The CDR3 has 14 residues. Trimming removed 2 bases from V and 5 bases from J, with 12 bases in between. This CDR3 reads CASSLGQPGETQYF. The CDR3 nucleotides are TGTGCCAGCAGCTTAGGACAGCCCGGGGAGACCCAGTACTTC. Full variable domain (outside the CDR3, taken from reference TRBV7-3 and TRBJ2-5): GAGVSQTPSNKVTEKGKYVELRCDPISGHTALYWYRQSLGQGPEFLIYFQGTGAADDSGLPNDRFFAVRPEGSVSTLKIQRTERGDSAVYLCASSLGQPGETQYFGPGTRLLVL.

CDR3 nucleotide sequence: TGTGCCAGCAGCCGGGGACGCATCCAAGAGACCCAGTACTTC. Protein product: CASSRGRIQETQYF. This rearrangement joins TRBV3-1 (or the pseudogene TRBV3-2) to TRBJ2-5; D could derive from TRBD1 or TRBD2 (5 bases each). This CDR3 region has 14 residues. Germline CDR1 is LGHDT and CDR2 is YNNKEL (reference sequence). With 4 bases removed from V and 1 base from J, the gap between germline ends came to 10 bases.

The J gene is TRBJ2-3, the V gene TRBV7-9; 13 bases are shared with TRBD2. Germline loops: CDR1 SEHNR, CDR2 FQNEAQ (reference sequence). The ends lost 3 bases at V and 6 bases at J; junction bases unmatched: 0. CDR3 length: 14 residues. CDR3 bases: TGTGCCAGCAGCTTGGGACTAGCGGGGGATACGCAGTATTTT. This gives the protein CASSLGLAGDTQYF. Looking up the rest from reference TRBV7-9 and TRBJ2-3 gives the full variable domain: DTGVSQNPRHKITKRGQNVTFRCDPISEHNRLYWYRQTLGQGPEFLTYFQNEAQLEKSRLLSDRFSAERPKGSFSTLEIQRTEQGDSAMYLCASSLGLAGDTQYFGPGTRLTVL.

The V call is TRBV7-2, the J call TRBJ2-1; no firm D call. CDR3 length: 16 residues. The V end was cut by 5 bases, the J end by 4 bases, with 18 bases between. Germline assignment: CDR1 SGHTA and CDR2 FQGNSA. This CDR3 is CASSPPEAGRYNEQFF. Here the CDR3 DNA reads TGTGCCAGCAGCCCACCCGAGGCAGGCCGATACAATGAGCAGTTCTTC. Complete variable domain (other parts from reference TRBV7-2 and TRBJ2-1): GAGVSQSPSNKVTEKGKDVELRCDPISGHTALYWYRQSLGQGLEFLIYFQGNSAPDKSGLPSDRFSAERTGGSVSTLTIQRTQQEDSAVYLCASSPPEAGRYNEQFFGPGTRLTVL.

V gene TRBV6-5 combines with J gene TRBJ1-2; possible D gene TRBD1, 6 bases. Looked up from germline, CDR1 is MNHEY and CDR2 is SVGAGI. V lost 0 bases and J lost 4, with 15 bases in between. CDR3 size: 16 residues. This CDR3 is CASSYSGSGAGYGYTF. The CDR3 DNA sequence: TGTGCCAGCAGTTACTCCGGTTCGGGGGCGGGCTATGGCTACACCTTC.

V and J are TRBV19 and TRBJ2-3; 9 nucleotides line up with TRBD2. This CDR3 has 16 amino acids. Trimming took 5 bases from V and 2 from J; bases not matched to a gene: 8. The germline V gene has CDR1 LNHDA and CDR2 SQIVND (reference sequence). CDR3 sequence (DNA): TGTGCCAGTAGTCCCCGACTAGCGGCGTTCACAGATACGCAGTATTTT. Translated, it gives CASSPRLAAFTDTQYF.

The chain is built from TRBV6-5 and TRBJ1-1; D possibly corresponds to TRBD1 (5 bases). V was cut by 2 bases and J by 3 bases, with 10 bases left in between. CDR1 is MNHEY and CDR2 is SVGAGI in the germline V gene. The CDR3 length is 14 residues. The CDR3 region has the DNA TGTGCCAGCAGTTACAGGGGCGGTGACACTGAAGCTTTCTTT. Amino acids: CASSYRGGDTEAFF.

CDR3 residues: CASSLSQGGYEQYF. CDR3 nucleotide sequence: TGTGCCAGCAGTTTATCGCAGGGGGGATACGAGCAGTACTTC. The chain recombines TRBV28 with TRBJ2-7; possible D gene TRBD1, 7 bases. This CDR3 is 14 amino acids long. Germline CDR1 and CDR2: MDHEN and SYDVKM. Trimming took off 1 base at V and 4 bases at J, with 11 bases between the two ends.

V and J are TRBV5-6 and TRBJ1-2; TRBD1 matches at 11 bases. V dropped 0 bases and J dropped 3; count of bases not matched to a gene: 7. Per the germline V gene, CDR1 is SGHDT and CDR2 is YYEEEE. The CDR3 has 17 residues. The CDR3 bases are TGTGCCAGCAGCTTGGGGGACAGGGGGATTGTTGACTATGGCTACACCTTC. The encoded protein is CASSLGDRGIVDYGYTF.

This chain connects TRBV6-2 or TRBV6-3 to TRBJ1-3; D unclear. Per germline, CDR1 MNHEY and CDR2 SVGEGT. V was cut by 2 bases and J by 0 bases, with 20 bases left in between. The CDR3 loop spans 19 amino acids. The chain's CDR3 is CASSYEEPSNSNSGNTIYF. As DNA, the CDR3 is TGTGCCAGCAGTTACGAGGAACCTTCAAACTCCAACTCTGGAAACACCATATATTTT.

The J gene is TRBJ1-2, the V gene TRBV5-4; D might be TRBD1 (6 bases). V lost 6 bases and J 8 bases, leaving 20 bases between the germline ends. CDR1 SGHNT and CDR2 YYREEE come from the germline V gene (reference sequence). CDR3 size: 14 residues. This CDR3 is CASTRQDAGDGYTF. As DNA, the CDR3 is TGTGCCAGCACAAGACAGGACGCCGGAGACGGCTACACCTTC.

This clone appeared a single time. This chain connects TRBV3-1 (or the pseudogene TRBV3-2) to TRBJ2-7, with 7 nucleotides matching TRBD1. The germline V gene encodes CDR1 LGHDT and CDR2 YNNKEL (reference sequence). The J segment lost 6 bases and the V segment lost 0 bases, leaving 2 bases of the junction unmatched. The CDR3 has 13 residues. The CDR3: CASSQDRGLEQYF. CDR3 sequence (DNA): TGTGCCAGCAGCCAAGATAGGGGGCTCGAGCAGTACTTC.

V gene TRBV19 combines with J gene TRBJ1-4; D is unclear. Germline V CDR1 and CDR2: LNHDA, SQIVND (reference sequence). The CDR3 runs to 13 residues. With 1 base removed from V and 8 bases from J, the gap between germline ends came to 8 bases. CDR3 amino acids: CASSIGWREKLFF. Here the CDR3 DNA reads TGTGCCAGTAGTATAGGGTGGAGGGAAAAACTGTTTTTT.

The chain joins TRBV28 to TRBJ2-5; D remains ambiguous. This CDR3 has 11 residues. CDR1 is MDHEN and CDR2 is SYDVKM in the germline V gene. The V end lost 5 bases, the J end lost 7 bases, and 8 bases lay between the germline ends. The CDR3 DNA reads as TGTGCCAGCAGTCCCCTCGTGACCCAGTACTTC. It is translated as CASSPLVTQYF.

The chain combines TRBV6-5 with TRBJ2-3; D gene unclear. The ends were cut back, 5 bases at V and 0 bases at J, with 12 bases in the middle. Per germline, CDR1 MNHEY and CDR2 SVGAGI. CDR3 length equals 15 residues. This chain's CDR3 is CASSPNGASTDTQYF. In nucleotides, the CDR3 is TGTGCCAGCAGTCCCAATGGTGCTAGCACAGATACGCAGTATTTT.

This clone showed up just a few times. The chain recombines TRBV19 with TRBJ1-4; D call uncertain. With 5 bases removed from V and 3 bases from J, the gap between germline ends came to 7 bases. Per germline, CDR1 LNHDA and CDR2 SQIVND (reference sequence). The CDR3 runs 13 residues. The CDR3 region is CASSAESNEKLFF. The CDR3 bases are TGTGCCAGTAGTGCCGAGTCTAATGAAAAACTGTTTTTT.

The chain carries TRBV24-1 and TRBJ2-1, with a tentative D call TRBD2 (5 bases). The CDR3 sequence is 16 residues long. The ends were cut back, 5 bases at V and 0 bases at J, with 13 bases in the middle. Germline V gene data show CDR1 as KGHDR and CDR2 as SFDVKD. CDR3 nucleotide sequence: TGTGCCACCAGTGCTTCGGGTACTAGCTCCTACAATGAGCAGTTCTTC. It is translated as CATSASGTSSYNEQFF.

This clone has more than one count but fewer than ten. The chain couples TRBV6-6 to TRBJ2-3; 11 positions match TRBD1. Germline loops: CDR1 MNHNY, CDR2 SVGAGI (reference sequence). V trimming: 7 bases; J trimming: 5 bases; junction bases outside the gene matches: 5. The CDR3 length is 14 residues. CDR3 in amino acids: CASTLDRGRDTQYF. CDR3 DNA: TGTGCCAGCACCTTGGACAGGGGGCGAGATACGCAGTATTTT.

The chain joins TRBV3-1 (or the pseudogene TRBV3-2) to TRBJ1-3, with D possibly being TRBD1 (5 bases). Germline CDR1 and CDR2: LGHDT and YNNKEL (reference sequence). The CDR3 is made up of 17 amino acids. V dropped 1 base and J dropped 0 bases, with 13 bases sitting between them. The DNA for the CDR3 is TGTGCCAGCAGCCAAGGGGGGACGTTTTTCTCTGGAAACACCATATATTTT. It yields the protein CASSQGGTFFSGNTIYF.

This rearrangement joins TRBV5-4 to TRBJ2-5; 8 bases align to TRBD2. V lost 4 bases, J lost 5 bases, and 7 bases stayed unmatched. Germline V CDR1 and CDR2: SGHNT, YYREEE (reference sequence). This CDR3 has 14 amino acids. CDR3 loop: CASSRPGGWETQYF. In DNA form, the CDR3 reads TGTGCCAGCAGCCGTCCGGGGGGGTGGGAGACCCAGTACTTC.

The V call is TRBV7-2, the J call TRBJ2-5, with D perhaps matching TRBD1 or TRBD2 (5 bases each). This CDR3 has 14 residues. CDR1 is SGHTA, CDR2 FQGNSA, per germline. V was cut by 6 bases and J by 2 bases, with 13 bases left in between. In nucleotides, the CDR3 is TGTGCCAGCAGATCGGGACCGATACAAGAGACCCAGTACTTC. This codes for CASRSGPIQETQYF.

This clone was observed a handful of times. V usage is TRBV7-8 and J usage is TRBJ2-1; 10 bases align to TRBD2. Germline V gene lookup returns CDR1 SGHVS and CDR2 FQNEAQ. This CDR3 spans 16 amino acids. V was pared by 5 bases and J by 3 bases, with 7 bases of the junction left unmatched. As DNA, the CDR3 is TGTGCCAGCAGCGAAAGGACTAGCGGTTACTACAATGAGCAGTTCTTC. Translated: CASSERTSGYYNEQFF.

The chain uses TRBV27 and TRBJ1-2; 12 bases are shared with TRBD1. This CDR3 comprises 15 residues. With V trimmed by 1 base and J by 5 bases, 2 bases remained unmatched. The germline gives CDR1 MNHEY, CDR2 SMNVEV (reference sequence). CDR3 in DNA: TGTGCCAGCAGTTTATTGGGACAGGGGGCTTATGGCTACACCTTC. Its translation: CASSLLGQGAYGYTF.

The genes are TRBV28 and TRBJ1-5; D gene unclear. Trimming shortened V by 6 bases and J by 5 bases, and 8 bases separated the two germline ends. The germline V gene has CDR1 MDHEN and CDR2 SYDVKM. This CDR3 has 12 amino acids. CDR3 sequence: CASRSSDQPQHF. The CDR3 region has the DNA TGTGCCAGCAGGTCATCGGATCAGCCCCAGCATTTT.

The chain has TRBV15 and TRBJ1-1; D gene unclear. Trimming pared 0 bases from V and 1 base from J, leaving 6 bases between. CDR3 length: 14 residues. Germline V gene sequence: CDR1 LNHNV, CDR2 YYDKDF (reference sequence). The chain's CDR3 is CATSREGRNTEAFF. CDR3 sequence (DNA): TGTGCCACCAGCAGAGAAGGACGGAACACTGAAGCTTTCTTT.

CDR3 DNA: TGTGCCAGCAGTTACGGGACAGAGACAAAACAGTACTTC. Its protein is CASSYGTETKQYF. The V call is TRBV6-2 or TRBV6-3, the J call TRBJ2-5; 7 bases map to TRBD1. With V trimmed by 2 bases and J by 11 bases, 8 bases remained unmatched. CDR3 length: 13 residues. Germline values: CDR1 MNHEY, CDR2 SVGEGT.